The present T cell receptor beta chain was sequenced within a study of OX40 agonist ivuxolimab in advanced cancers. The overall study: Age averaged 60 years (range roughly 23 to 90), and more than 80% were male.

CDR3 length: 15 residues. V dropped 3 bases and J dropped 1; count of bases not matched to a gene: 8. CDR1 and CDR2 (germline): GTSNPN, SVGIG (reference sequence). The repertoire was sequenced with immunoSEQ multiplex PCR; TCRdb's copy has only in-frame clones and lacks some. The table has about 50,000 clones, 88% seen once. This TCR was recovered from an adult with an advanced solid tumor such as melanoma, head and neck, liver or kidney cancer. The sequenced sample was CD4+ or CD8+ T cells sorted from blood, obtained in a trial of the OX40 agonist ivuxolimab. The rearrangement links TRBV30 to TRBJ2-5, with TRBD2 identical over 7 bases. CDR3 region: CAWRGRGVIQETQYF. The DNA of the CDR3 is TGTGCCTGGAGGGGGAGGGGCGTCATCCAAGAGACCCAGTACTTC.